This T cell receptor (beta chain) was profiled in a study of cytomegalovirus exposure and HLA in healthy donors. Study conclusions and caveats: It was reported that TCR beta sequences correctly inferred the HLA-A and HLA-B alleles for most subjects. Reported results showed that the classifier diagnosed cytomegalovirus status with high specificity and sensitivity. It was approximately 160 TCR beta chains that were listed as cytomegalovirus-associated.

Germline assignment: CDR1 MNHNS and CDR2 SASEGT. V was trimmed by 8 bases and J by 2 bases, leaving 15 bases between them. CDR3 length: 14 residues. 60 Vbeta and 13 Jbeta primers were used in PCR. Method: immunoSEQ multiplex PCR; TCRdb's copy keeps in-frame clones and lacks some. The data contain fewer than 200,000 clones, more than 75% of them singletons. For this clone: The antigen is undetermined.

Sequencing was done on a sample of PBMCs. This sequence joins TRBV6-1 and TRBJ1-1; D is perhaps TRBD1 (5 bases). This TCR came from a girl younger than two in good health and CMV-seronegative. In DNA, the CDR3 is TGTGCCAGCGGAGAGTTGGGGGGAAACACTGAAGCTTTCTTT. This translates into CASGELGGNTEAFF.